Listed here are 7 T cell receptor beta chains from one sample, sequenced in a study of cytomegalovirus exposure and HLA in healthy donors. In the PCR, 60 Vbeta and 13 Jbeta primers were used. Sequencing used immunoSEQ multiplex PCR; TCRdb keeps in-frame clones, though not all of them. Counted here are 200,000 to 250,000 clones, around 77% occurring once; the ten biggest clones make up roughly 3%. What was sequenced was PBMCs. Source of these receptors: a woman aged 25-40 years in good health and CMV-seronegative.

This clone came up a few times. The genes are TRBV18 and TRBJ2-5; 8 bases agree with TRBD1. Germline trimming cut 2 bases from V and 3 bases from J; bases unmatched to any gene: 5. CDR3 length equals 15 residues. Germline values: CDR1 KGHSH, CDR2 LQKENI. CDR3 sequence reads: CASSPSTGVEETQYF. The CDR3 DNA is TGTGCCAGCTCACCATCGACAGGGGTGGAAGAGACCCAGTACTTC.

The V and J genes are TRBV29-1 and TRBJ2-7; the match to TRBD2 covers 9 bases. Germline loops: CDR1 SQVTM, CDR2 ANQGSEA. The CDR3 runs 18 residues. Trimming cost V 7 bases and J 0 bases; bases outside gene matches: 19. CDR3 amino acids: CSALRVLAGDRTSYEQYF. As DNA, the CDR3 is TGCAGCGCCCTCAGGGTTTTAGCGGGAGACAGGACCTCCTACGAGCAGTACTTC.

This clone was found a few times. This rearrangement joins TRBV21-1 to TRBJ2-3; no DNA check was done on the table's D call, TRBD2. TRBV21-1 is tagged as a pseudogene. The CDR3 has 16 residues. The CDR3 DNA reads TGTGCCAGCAGCACGGGACTAGCGGTCCGCACAGATACGCAGTATTTT. This encodes CASSTGLAVRTDTQYF.

This chain uses TRBV18 with TRBJ1-3; D might be TRBD1 (5 bases). Trimming removed 7 bases from V and 0 bases from J, with 16 bases in between. From germline, CDR1 is KGHSH and CDR2 LQKENI. The CDR3 is made up of 16 amino acids. CDR3 sequence (DNA): TGTGCCAGCTTATTAACAAGACAGAGCTCTGGAAACACCATATATTTT. Amino acid sequence: CASLLTRQSSGNTIYF.

The chain recombines TRBV6-1 with TRBJ1-5; no firm D call. The CDR3 consists of 14 residues. The ends were cut back, 2 bases at V and 1 base at J, with 6 bases in the middle. Germline V gives CDR1 MNHNS, CDR2 SASEGT. CDR3 bases: TGTGCCAGCAGTGAATACTTGAGCAATCAGCCCCAGCATTTT. Translation gives CASSEYLSNQPQHF.

A single count supports this clone. The J gene is TRBJ2-3, the V gene TRBV7-7, with a weak D call TRBD2 (6 bases). Germline-derived CDR1 and CDR2 are SSHAT and FNYEAQ (reference sequence). V lost 1 base, J lost 4 bases, and 9 bases lay in between. The CDR3 contains 14 residues. The CDR3 region is CASSLEGGPDTQYF. The CDR3 nucleotides are TGTGCCAGCAGCTTAGAAGGAGGGCCAGATACGCAGTATTTT.

This clone has just one count. J is TRBJ2-3 and V is TRBV14; perhaps TRBD1 as D (5 bases). The length of the CDR3 is 15 residues. V was trimmed by 4 bases and J by 2 bases, leaving 13 bases between them. The germline gives CDR1 SGHDN, CDR2 FVKESK. The chain's CDR3 is CASSRGPRPTDTQYF. The CDR3 DNA sequence: TGTGCCAGCAGCCGGGGCCCAAGGCCCACAGATACGCAGTATTTT. The whole variable domain, remainder taken from reference TRBV14 and TRBJ2-3, is EAGVTQFPSHSVIEKGQTVTLRCDPISGHDNLYWYRRVMGKEIKFLLHFVKESKQDESGMPNNRFLAERTGGTYSTLKVQPAELEDSGVYFCASSRGPRPTDTQYFGPGTRLTVL.